The clone carrying this TCR beta chain came up a few times. The CDR3 totals 15 residues. Trimming took off 7 bases at V and 0 bases at J, with 16 bases between the two ends. Germline V gene lookup returns CDR1 MNHNS and CDR2 SASEGT. TCRdb ran MiXCR on the 5' RACE reads and lists one entry per CDR3 protein. The table lists around 60,000 distinct CDR3 sequences, about an eighth of them singletons. These data are taken from a study of early T cells in non-severe SARS-CoV-2 infection. The sample taken for sequencing was whole blood. The chain employs TRBV6-1 and TRBJ2-7; D is possibly TRBD1 (5 bases). The origin of this receptor is an adult who was a healthcare worker with PCR-confirmed SARS-CoV-2 infection or an uninfected control (not recorded which). The CDR3 is CASIKGPGLSYEQYF. CDR3 DNA: TGTGCCAGCATAAAGGGGCCAGGCCTCTCCTACGAGCAGTACTTC.